This T cell receptor beta chain is drawn from a study of blood T cell repertoires in COVID-19. Data came from immunoSEQ multiplex PCR; TCRdb stores just in-frame clones and leaves some out. The sample holds some 460,000 clones, nearly 90% seen once. Germline V gives CDR1 SGHRS, CDR2 YFSETQ. The CDR3 is 15 residues long. With 0 bases removed from V and 5 bases from J, the gap between germline ends came to 12 bases. This sequence was found in a young woman with acute COVID-19. The chain carries TRBV5-1 and TRBJ1-5; possible D gene TRBD1, 5 bases. Sequenced material: PBMCs or T cells enriched from blood (not recorded which). DNA for the CDR3: TGCGCCAGCAGCTTGGCGTTACGCAGGGATCAGCCCCAGCATTTT. This codes for CASSLALRRDQPQHF.